Listed below are T cell receptor beta chains from one sample, sequenced in a study of cytomegalovirus exposure and HLA in healthy donors. Sequenced by immunoSEQ multiplex PCR; TCRdb stores in-frame clones only, minus some. Here the sample spans about 190,000 clones, over 80% being singletons. Sequenced sample: PBMCs. These receptors all stem from a man aged 35-49 years in good health and CMV-seropositive. The CDR3 runs from the conserved cysteine through the conserved F or W. A D gene is named only where the DNA matches it firmly. Clone size, where shown, is once, few, many, or a class for clones that have expanded.

TRBV11-2	-	TRBD1	TRBJ2-7	CASSLASGTGGYEQYF	TGTGCCAGCAGCTTAGCATCCGGGACAGGGGGCTACGAGCAGTACTTC
TRBV2	-	TRBD2	TRBJ2-2	CAKRPSGVTGELFF	TGTGCCAAAAGGCCTAGCGGGGTCACCGGGGAGCTGTTTTTT
TRBV9	-	-	TRBJ1-1	CASSVAGSEAFF	TGTGCCAGCAGCGTAGCAGGGTCAGAAGCTTTCTTT
TRBV11-2	once	-	TRBJ2-7	CASSLEGLVYGQYF	TGTGCCAGCAGCTTAGAAGGACTGGTCTATGGGCAGTACTTC
TRBV19	-	-	TRBJ1-1	CATTKTGVMNTEAFF	TGTGCCACCACTAAGACAGGAGTCATGAACACTGAAGCTTTCTTT
TRBV18	-	TRBD1	TRBJ1-2	CASHDPGQNYGYTF	TGTGCCAGCCATGACCCGGGACAGAACTATGGCTACACCTTC
TRBV7-3	-	-	TRBJ2-1	CASSLFSSYNEQFF	TGTGCCAGCAGCCTATTTAGCTCCTACAATGAGCAGTTCTTC
TRBV9	-	-	TRBJ1-3	CASSVGDRGNTIYF	TGTGCCAGCAGCGTAGGTGATAGAGGAAACACCATATATTTT
TRBV10-3	-	-	TRBJ1-1	CAIRGVKYREEVSAEAFF	TGTGCCATCAGGGGAGTCAAATATAGAGAAGAGGTGTCAGCTGAAGCTTTCTTT
TRBV18	-	TRBD1	TRBJ1-1	CASSPSRTGVNTEAFF	TGTGCCAGCTCACCGTCGCGGACAGGAGTGAACACTGAAGCTTTCTTT
TRBV25-1	-	TRBD1	TRBJ1-2	CASSVFGMEGTDGYTF	TGTGCCAGCAGTGTGTTTGGTATGGAAGGGACAGATGGCTACACCTTC
TRBV27	once	TRBD1	TRBJ1-5	CASRETGGRQPQHF	TGTGCCAGCAGGGAGACAGGGGGACGTCAGCCCCAGCATTTT
TRBV27	-	TRBD2	TRBJ2-5	CASSHGGGDQYF	TGTGCCAGCAGTCACGGGGGGGGCGACCAGTACTTC
TRBV7-3	-	-	TRBJ1-1	CASSLQGWNTEAFF	TGTGCCAGCAGCCTACAGGGTTGGAACACTGAAGCTTTCTTT
TRBV7-2	-	TRBD1	TRBJ1-4	CASSQQGLGEKLFF	TGTGCCAGCAGCCAACAGGGGCTTGGGGAAAAACTGTTTTTT